These 14 T cell receptor beta chains originate from one sample sequenced in a study of cytomegalovirus exposure and HLA in healthy donors. This PCR relied on a set of 60 Vbeta primers and 13 Jbeta primers. Here immunoSEQ multiplex PCR was the method, and the copy in TCRdb shows in-frame clones only, minus some. The sample records about 140,000 clones, 78% being singletons. The specimen was PBMCs. Receptor source: a male donor in good health and CMV-seronegative.

The chain joins TRBV6-5 to TRBJ2-7; D may be TRBD2 (5 bases). The CDR3 length is 12 residues. V lost 6 bases and J lost 3, with 9 bases in between. Germline-derived CDR1 and CDR2 are MNHEY and SVGAGI. CDR3 region: CASRRTRYEQYF. DNA for the CDR3: TGTGCCAGCAGACGGACTCGCTACGAGCAGTACTTC.

This chain uses TRBV19 with TRBJ2-7; 9 bases are shared with TRBD2. This CDR3 is built from 16 residues. The V and J ends lost 4 bases and 0 bases, in that order; junction bases with no gene match: 7. Germline values: CDR1 LNHDA, CDR2 SQIVND (reference sequence). The DNA of the CDR3 is TGTGCCAGTAGTAAATGGGGACTAGCAAGCTCCTACGAGCAGTACTTC. Translation gives CASSKWGLASSYEQYF.

V usage is TRBV5-1 and J usage is TRBJ2-5; 8 positions agree with TRBD2. The CDR3 extends over 15 amino acids. In germline, CDR1 is SGHRS, CDR2 YFSETQ. Trimming took 3 bases from V and 5 from J; bases not matched to a gene: 9. The CDR3 protein is CASSSGGAAGETQYF. The DNA of the CDR3 is TGCGCCAGCAGCTCCGGGGGGGCAGCTGGGGAGACCCAGTACTTC.

In this sample, this clone turned up once. The V and J genes are TRBV30 and TRBJ1-1, with 8 bases matching TRBD1. The V segment lost 1 base and the J segment 7 bases; nucleotides outside the gene matches: 8. This CDR3 is built from 14 residues. The germline gives CDR1 GTSNPN, CDR2 SVGIG (reference sequence). CDR3 in DNA: TGTGCCTGGAGTGGGACGGACAGGGTAGGTGAAGCTTTCTTT. Its protein is CAWSGTDRVGEAFF.

As to this clone: Mismatch with germline at one junction end may stem from a read error. V is TRBV27 and J is TRBJ2-5; D possibly corresponds to TRBD2 (5 bases). Germline CDR1 reads MNHEY; CDR2 reads SMNVEV (reference sequence). The CDR3 is 15 amino acids. CDR3 loop: CASSPPAGPQVTQYF. The CDR3 DNA reads as TGTGCCAGCAGTCCCCCGGCGGGCCCACAAGTGACCCAGTACTTC.

The chain joins TRBV5-1 to TRBJ1-4, with 8 bases fitting TRBD1. J gave up 3 bases and V 5 bases, and 3 bases lay outside the gene matches. The CDR3 runs 14 residues. Germline V CDR1 and CDR2: SGHRS, YFSETQ. The CDR3: CASRGQDPNEKLFF. The CDR3 bases are TGCGCCAGCAGGGGACAGGACCCTAATGAAAAACTGTTTTTT.

This chain connects TRBV7-9 to TRBJ1-1; D is unclear. CDR1 and CDR2 (germline): SEHNR, FQNEAQ (reference sequence). The CDR3 sequence is 14 residues long. V dropped 1 base and J dropped 1 base, with 7 bases sitting between them. In DNA, the CDR3 is TGTGCCAGCAGCTTAGACGCGGGGAACACTGAAGCTTTCTTT. This codes for CASSLDAGNTEAFF.

The V gene is TRBV9, the J gene TRBJ1-2; 7 bases line up with TRBD1. CDR1 SGDLS and CDR2 YYNGEE come from the germline V gene. J gave up 7 bases and V 0 bases, and 12 bases lay outside the gene matches. The CDR3 extends over 16 amino acids. The CDR3 nucleotides are TGTGCCAGCAGCGTAGGTGGTGAGAGGGGGCAGTCTGGCTACACCTTC. It is translated as CASSVGGERGQSGYTF.

The rearrangement links TRBV30 to TRBJ2-7; 7 bases fit TRBD1. The germline V gene has CDR1 GTSNPN and CDR2 SVGIG (reference sequence). This CDR3 is 13 amino acids long. V was clipped by 1 base and J by 4 bases; unmatched bases: 4. The CDR3 here is CAWSAGGRYEQYF. For the CDR3, the DNA is TGTGCCTGGAGTGCAGGGGGTAGGTACGAGCAGTACTTC.

The chain is built from TRBV5-1 and TRBJ2-1; 7 bases are shared with TRBD2. The V segment lost 3 bases and the J segment 0 bases; nucleotides outside the gene matches: 6. The germline V gene has CDR1 SGHRS and CDR2 YFSETQ. The CDR3 consists of 16 residues. CDR3 protein: CASSWGLPSSYNEQFF. Here the CDR3 DNA reads TGCGCCAGCAGCTGGGGACTACCGAGCTCCTACAATGAGCAGTTCTTC.

This clone was counted a few times. The chain joins TRBV25-1 to TRBJ2-7; TRBD2 agrees at 8 bases. Germline V CDR1 and CDR2: MGHDK, SYGVNS. With V trimmed by 6 bases and J by 4 bases, 14 bases remained unmatched. The CDR3 runs to 16 residues. In nucleotides, the CDR3 is TGTGCCAGCAGCCCCGCCGGTAGCGGGGTTATGTACGAGCAGTACTTC. This encodes CASSPAGSGVMYEQYF.

The chain employs TRBV30 and TRBJ1-6; 7 nucleotides align to TRBD1. CDR3 length: 13 amino acids. Germline V CDR1 and CDR2: GTSNPN, SVGIG (reference sequence). Unmatched junction bases numbered 4, after V lost 5 bases and J lost 6 bases. CDR3 region: CAWDRDSNSPLHF. The CDR3 region has the DNA TGTGCCTGGGATCGGGACAGTAATTCACCCCTCCACTTT.

CDR3 bases: TGTGCCAGTAGTGGCCGCCGGGACAGGGTCTACGAGCAGTACTTC. It codes for CASSGRRDRVYEQYF. The chain couples TRBV19 to TRBJ2-7; TRBD1 agrees at 9 bases. CDR3 length: 15 residues. Trimming cost V 5 bases and J 3 bases; bases outside gene matches: 8. Germline V lookup: CDR1 LNHDA, CDR2 SQIVND (reference sequence).

J is TRBJ2-7 and V is TRBV10-2, with TRBD2 as a possible D gene (6 bases). The V gene lost 8 bases and the J gene lost 0 bases, with 14 bases spanning the gap. The CDR3 spans 14 residues. The germline CDR1 and CDR2 sequences are WSHSY and SAAADI. CDR3 bases: TGCGCCAGCCAATGGGGGGTAAGCTCCTACGAGCAGTACTTC. It is translated as CASQWGVSSYEQYF.